The rows below give T cell receptor beta chains drawn from one sample of a study of long-term antiretroviral therapy in people with HIV. Measured with immunoSEQ multiplex PCR; TCRdb has only the in-frame clones, and not every one. The table has 30,000 to 35,000 clones, roughly 79% seen once; the top ten hold over 7%. This sample comprised unsorted PBMCs, obtained 3.1 years after starting antiretroviral therapy. These receptors all stem from a woman in her forties or fifties with HIV. The CDR3 runs from the conserved cysteine through the conserved F or W. Fields, in order: CDR3 DNA, CDR3 protein, D gene, J gene, clone size, V gene. A D gene is named only where the DNA matches it firmly. Rows may omit the clone size; those that give it use once, few, many or a size class.

TGCGCCAGCAGCTCCGGGACAGGGCTAGCTGAAGCTTTCTTT CASSSGTGLAEAFF TRBD1 TRBJ1-1 . TRBV5-1
TGCGCCAGCAGCTCCGGTGGCAGGGGCACTGAAGCTTTCTTT CASSSGGRGTEAFF . TRBJ1-1 . TRBV5-1
TGCGCCAGCAGCTTACTAGCGGTGGAACAAGAGACCCAGTACTTC CASSLLAVEQETQYF TRBD2 TRBJ2-5 . TRBV5-1
TGTGCCAGCAGTTCTGTCGAGAAGACCCAGTACTTC CASSSVEKTQYF . TRBJ2-5 medium-sized TRBV27
TGTGCCAGTAGTAGAGTTAACACTGAAGCTTTCTTT CASSRVNTEAFF . TRBJ1-1 . TRBV19
TGTGCCAGCAGCTTCTTAGGGGACAGGGCCTATGGCTACACCTTC CASSFLGDRAYGYTF TRBD1 TRBJ1-2 . TRBV28
TGTGCCTGGATGGTGAGTCCCTATGGCTACACCTTC CAWMVSPYGYTF . TRBJ1-2 few TRBV30
TGCGCCAGCAGCCTGGGACTAGCTCCAGGGGTTTACTCCTACGAGCAGTACTTC CASSLGLAPGVYSYEQYF TRBD2 TRBJ2-7 few TRBV4-1
TGTGCCAGCAGCTTAGGACTTCTCGGGTCAGCGACAACTAATGAAAAACTGTTTTTT CASSLGLLGSATTNEKLFF . TRBJ1-4 . TRBV7-6
TGTGCCAGCAGTTCCGACCGACTCTACAATGAGCAGTTCTTC CASSSDRLYNEQFF . TRBJ2-1 . TRBV6-5
TGTGCCAGTAGTCTCCGGACAGACAATGAGCAGTTCTTC CASSLRTDNEQFF . TRBJ2-1 . TRBV19
TGTGCCAGCAGTTACACAAAGGGTTCGGGGCAGCCCCAGCATTTT CASSYTKGSGQPQHF . TRBJ1-5 few TRBV6-6
TGCGCCAGCAGTGACGTGGGGGTGTACACTGAAGCTTTCTTT CASSDVGVYTEAFF . TRBJ1-1 . TRBV10-2
TGTGCCAGCAGCCTAAACACGGGGGGGGATTCACCCCTCCACTTT CASSLNTGGDSPLHF . TRBJ1-6 few TRBV7-3
TGTGCCAGCACCTCTCTCGGGACTGACTATGGCTACACCTTC CASTSLGTDYGYTF . TRBJ1-2 few TRBV27
TGTGCCAGCAGTTACGCGGGTCGCTCGGGGGTCTATGGCTACACCTTC CASSYAGRSGVYGYTF . TRBJ1-2 few TRBV6-5
TGTGCCAGCTCACCGGATAAGGCAGCTAAAAAACTGTTTTTT CASSPDKAAKKLFF . TRBJ1-4 . TRBV18
TGTGCCAGCAGAGGACAGGGCAAAAACACCGGGGAGCTGTTTTTT CASRGQGKNTGELFF TRBD1 TRBJ2-2 . TRBV2
TGCGCCAGCAGCTCGGACGGAAAGAATCAGCCCCAGCATTTT CASSSDGKNQPQHF . TRBJ1-5 . TRBV5-1
TGCGCCAGCAAAAGGGACATGGGCTCTGGGGCCAACGTCCTGACTTTC CASKRDMGSGANVLTF . TRBJ2-6 . TRBV5-1
TGTGCCAGCAGTTTCCAGGGGGCTCAGCCCCAGCATTTT CASSFQGAQPQHF TRBD1 TRBJ1-5 . TRBV6-5
TGCAGCGTTCGACAGGGAAGCTCCTACAATGAGCAGTTCTTC CSVRQGSSYNEQFF TRBD1 TRBJ2-1 . TRBV29-1
TGTGCCAGTAGTATGAGTTGGGGGTCCGACTACGAGCAGTACTTC CASSMSWGSDYEQYF . TRBJ2-7 . TRBV19
TGTGCCAGCAGTGAATATGATGGCGCGGGCAGGGCAAAAGATACGCAGTATTTT CASSEYDGAGRAKDTQYF . TRBJ2-3 . TRBV25-1
TGTGCCAGCACGGGCGGGGGGGCCCCCGTAGATACGCAGTATTTT CASTGGGAPVDTQYF TRBD2 TRBJ2-3 . TRBV6-6
TGCAGCGTTGATCTTCCCACCTATGGCTACACCTTC CSVDLPTYGYTF . TRBJ1-2 . TRBV29-1
TGTGCCAGCAGAGAATTTACAGGGACCCCCTACAATGAGCAGTTCTTC CASREFTGTPYNEQFF . TRBJ2-1 . TRBV7-9
TGTGCCAGCAGCCTCACACGAAACACCATATATTTT CASSLTRNTIYF . TRBJ1-3 . TRBV11-2
TGTGCCAGCAGCCCAATGACGGTCTCGAACACCGGGGAGCTGTTTTTT CASSPMTVSNTGELFF . TRBJ2-2 . TRBV7-3
TGCGCCAGTGGGCTGGTTAACTATGGCTACACCTTC CASGLVNYGYTF . TRBJ1-2 . TRBV5-1
TGTGCCAGCACCCCCGGACAGGTCTATTTTTTCCGCTACACCTTC CASTPGQVYFFRYTF TRBD1 TRBJ1-2 . TRBV6-6
TGTGCCAGCAGTTACTCAGGGGAGACTGAAGCTTTCTTT CASSYSGETEAFF . TRBJ1-1 once TRBV6-5
TGTGCCAGCAGTGAAGATCGGACTAGACTGAACACCGGGGAGCTGTTTTTT CASSEDRTRLNTGELFF TRBD2 TRBJ2-2 . TRBV6-1
TGTGCCAGCAGCGTATCAGGTCAGGGGGAGTTCTATGGCTACACCTTC CASSVSGQGEFYGYTF TRBD1 TRBJ1-2 . TRBV9
TGTGCCAGCTCACTGGGACAGGCCGGGGCTGAAGCTTTCTTT CASSLGQAGAEAFF TRBD1 TRBJ1-1 . TRBV18
TGCGCCAGCAGCGGGGACAGTACAGATACGCAGTATTTT CASSGDSTDTQYF TRBD1 TRBJ2-3 . TRBV5-1
TGTGCCAGCAACACCTACGAGCAGTACTTC CASNTYEQYF . TRBJ2-7 few TRBV6-1
TGTGCCAGCTGTGGACAGTACTATGGCTACACCTTC CASCGQYYGYTF . TRBJ1-2 few TRBV19
TGTGCCAGCAGCCAAGGACTAGCGGGGGTGTACGAGCAGTACTTC CASSQGLAGVYEQYF TRBD2 TRBJ2-7 . TRBV7-2
TGCGCCAGCAGCGTGACGGGGGGGCCGCGAGATACGCAGTATTTT CASSVTGGPRDTQYF TRBD2 TRBJ2-3 . TRBV5-1
TGCGCCAGCAGCCGAACAAGTTCCCAGATAGCCAAAAACATTCAGTACTTC CASSRTSSQIAKNIQYF . TRBJ2-4 . TRBV5-1
TGTGCCATCAGCGAGGTAACAGGGGCCGTTCAGTACTTC CAISEVTGAVQYF TRBD1 TRBJ2-4 . TRBV10-3
TGTGCCTGGAGCCAGGGACCTTCAAACACTGAAGCTTTCTTT CAWSQGPSNTEAFF . TRBJ1-1 . TRBV30
TGTGCCAGCAGTACGGACAGGGGGCAGGAAAAACTGTTTTTT CASSTDRGQEKLFF TRBD1 TRBJ1-4 . TRBV6-5
TGTGCCTGGTCCGGCCAAAACGATGCTTTCTTT CAWSGQNDAFF . TRBJ1-1 few TRBV30
TGCGCCAGCAGTGAGGGAGGAAGTTATAGCAATCAGCCCCAGCATTTT CASSEGGSYSNQPQHF . TRBJ1-5 . TRBV10-2
TGTGCCAGCAGTTACGCGGCAGATACGCAGTATTTT CASSYAADTQYF . TRBJ2-3 . TRBV6-6
TGTGCCATCGCCGGGACAGCAAACTACGAGCAGTACTTC CAIAGTANYEQYF TRBD1 TRBJ2-7 few TRBV15
TGTGCCAGTTCCCTAGGGGGCTATAATTCACCCCTCCACTTT CASSLGGYNSPLHF . TRBJ1-6 . TRBV19
TGTGCCAGCAGGTTCGCCGAAGGAACTAGTCGGTTCGGGGAGCTGTTTTTT CASRFAEGTSRFGELFF . TRBJ2-2 . TRBV11-2